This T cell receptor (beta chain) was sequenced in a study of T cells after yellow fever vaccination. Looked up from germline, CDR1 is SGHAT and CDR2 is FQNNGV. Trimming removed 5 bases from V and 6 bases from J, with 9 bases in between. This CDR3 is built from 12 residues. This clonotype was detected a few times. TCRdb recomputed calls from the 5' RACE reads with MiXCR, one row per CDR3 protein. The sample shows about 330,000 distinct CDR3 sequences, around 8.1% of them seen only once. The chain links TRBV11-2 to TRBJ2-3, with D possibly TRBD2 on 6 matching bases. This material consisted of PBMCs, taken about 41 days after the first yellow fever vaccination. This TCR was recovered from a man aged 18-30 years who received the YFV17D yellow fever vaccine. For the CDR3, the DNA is TGTGCCAGCAGCACGGAGGGGGATACGCAGTATTTT. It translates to CASSTEGDTQYF.